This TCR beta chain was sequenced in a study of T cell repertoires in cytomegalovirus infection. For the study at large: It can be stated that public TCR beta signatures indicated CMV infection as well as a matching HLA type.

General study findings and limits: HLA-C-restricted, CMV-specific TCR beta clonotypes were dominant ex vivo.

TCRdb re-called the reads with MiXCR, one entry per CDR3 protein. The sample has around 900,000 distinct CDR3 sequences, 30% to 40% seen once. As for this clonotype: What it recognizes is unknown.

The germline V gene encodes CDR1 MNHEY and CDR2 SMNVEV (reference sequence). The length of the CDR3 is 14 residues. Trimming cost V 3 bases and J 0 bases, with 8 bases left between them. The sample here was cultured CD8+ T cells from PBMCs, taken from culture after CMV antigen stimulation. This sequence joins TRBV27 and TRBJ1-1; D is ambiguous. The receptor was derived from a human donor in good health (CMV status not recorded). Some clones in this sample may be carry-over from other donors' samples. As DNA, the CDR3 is TGTGCCAGCAGTTTCGGCCCGTTGAACACTGAAGCTTTCTTT. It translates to CASSFGPLNTEAFF.